Presented here are 24 T cell receptor beta chains from one specimen sequenced in a study of metastatic and nonmetastatic thyroid tumors. Until they underwent thyroid surgery, no patient had received any treatment. TCRdb reanalyzed the PCR reads with MiXCR. Of tens of thousands of clones listed, about 12% are singletons. The sample was tumor tissue. All receptors derive from a female donor with papillary thyroid cancer or a benign thyroid nodule (not recorded which). Some clones in this sample may be carry-over from other donors' samples.

This clone was detected only a few times. Since a much larger clone is just one base distant, this may be a read error. The rearrangement links TRBV20-1 to TRBJ2-1; the D gene is possibly TRBD2 (6 bases). V shed 3 bases and J shed 4 bases, with 13 bases lying between them. The CDR3 runs 14 residues. CDR1 is DFQATT, CDR2 SNEGSKA, per germline (reference sequence). In DNA form, the CDR3 reads TGCAGTGCTAGGGGACTCCTCTTGTACAATGAGCAGTTCTTC. This translates into CSARGLLLYNEQFF.

This clone was seen many times. The chain links TRBV12-3 or TRBV12-4 to TRBJ1-5, with unresolved D. V lost 4 bases, J lost 4 bases, and 14 bases lay in between. The CDR3 covers 15 residues. CDR3 loop: CASSYVRARNQPQHF. The CDR3 DNA sequence: TGTGCCAGCAGTTATGTTCGGGCGCGGAATCAGCCCCAGCATTTT.

This clone was observed at least ten times. The J gene is TRBJ2-7, the V gene TRBV7-8; TRBD1 aligns across 8 bases. Looked up from germline, CDR1 is SGHVS and CDR2 is FQNEAQ. With 1 base clipped from V and 0 bases from J, the junction kept 11 bases outside the gene matches. The CDR3 has 18 residues. CDR3 nucleotide sequence: TGTGCCAGCAGCTTAGAACCTTACCCCGGGACAGGCTCCTACGAGCAGTACTTC. This gives the protein CASSLEPYPGTGSYEQYF.

This clone was detected ten times or more. The chain links TRBV11-3 to TRBJ2-3; TRBD2 matches 7 bases. The trim removed 0 bases at V and 0 bases at J, leaving 3 bases unmatched. CDR1 and CDR2 (germline): SGHNT, YENEEA. The CDR3 consists of 16 residues. CDR3 loop: CASSLEGRGSTDTQYF. The CDR3 DNA reads as TGTGCCAGCAGCTTAGAAGGGAGGGGAAGCACAGATACGCAGTATTTT.

This clone was counted at least ten times. This rearrangement joins TRBV19 to TRBJ1-1; D not resolved. This CDR3 has 13 amino acids. Trimming pared 6 bases from V and 5 bases from J, leaving 13 bases between. The germline CDR1 and CDR2 sequences are LNHDA and SQIVND (reference sequence). The DNA of the CDR3 is TGTGCCAGTAGCAGTCCCGGACGGACTGAAGCTTTCTTT. The encoded protein is CASSSPGRTEAFF.

This clone was seen at least ten times. V and J are TRBV27 and TRBJ1-2; 7 bases line up with TRBD1. The CDR3 is made up of 17 amino acids. Germline V gene sequence: CDR1 MNHEY, CDR2 SMNVEV (reference sequence). Unmatched junction bases numbered 15, after V lost 6 bases and J lost 2 bases. The CDR3 bases are TGTGCCAGCAGGGATAGGGGACAGAGCCTACTAAACTATGGCTACACCTTC. It is translated as CASRDRGQSLLNYGYTF.

V is TRBV7-9 and J is TRBJ2-7, with D perhaps being TRBD1 or TRBD2 (5 bases each). V was shortened by 6 bases and J by 4 bases, with 19 bases between the two germline ends. The CDR3 extends over 15 amino acids. CDR1 SEHNR and CDR2 FQNEAQ come from the germline V gene (reference sequence). The CDR3 sequence is CASRGETPFSYEQYF. CDR3 DNA: TGTGCCAGCAGGGGGGAAACCCCCTTCTCTTACGAGCAGTACTTC. The entire variable domain, with the rest obtained from reference TRBV7-9 and TRBJ2-7, is as follows: DTGVSQNPRHKITKRGQNVTFRCDPISEHNRLYWYRQTLGQGPEFLTYFQNEAQLEKSRLLSDRFSAERPKGSFSTLEIQRTEQGDSAMYLCASRGETPFSYEQYFGPGTRLTVT.

Many counts were recorded for this clone. The V call is TRBV15, the J call TRBJ2-1, with D maybe TRBD2 (5 bases). The V gene's germline CDR1 is LNHNV and CDR2 YYDKDF (reference sequence). The V end was cut by 5 bases, the J end by 9 bases, with 11 bases between. The CDR3 spans 12 residues. The CDR3 DNA reads as TGTGCCACCAGCCCCCGGGCGGGTGAGCAGTTCTTC. Encoded protein: CATSPRAGEQFF.

This clone has at least ten counts. The rearrangement links TRBV6-5 to TRBJ1-3, with D hard to call. Trimming took 0 bases from V and 1 from J, leaving 13 bases between them. The CDR3 contains 17 residues. Germline CDR1 MNHEY, CDR2 SVGAGI. This CDR3 is CASSYSTHGWSGNTIYF. CDR3 in DNA: TGTGCCAGCAGTTACTCGACTCATGGTTGGTCTGGAAACACCATATATTTT.

Note on this clone: A much larger clone differs by one base, so this may be a read error. V usage is TRBV6-1 and J usage is TRBJ2-7; D may be TRBD2 (6 bases). The CDR3 covers 10 residues. Germline V gene lookup returns CDR1 MNHNS and CDR2 SASEGT. CDR3 loop: CVSGRYEQYF. The CDR3 coding sequence is TGTGTCAGCGGGCGATACGAGCAGTACTTC.

There are many counts of this clone. V usage is TRBV2 and J usage is TRBJ1-3; no definite D call. This CDR3 has 15 amino acids. Trimming shortened V by 8 bases and J by 0 bases, and 14 bases separated the two germline ends. CDR1 SNHLY and CDR2 FYNNEI come from the germline V gene. DNA for the CDR3: TGTGCCAGCTATGGACGATTCCTCTCTGGAAACACCATATATTTT. This gives the protein CASYGRFLSGNTIYF.

This clone came up many times. The chain combines TRBV5-4 with TRBJ1-2; D gene uncertain. The CDR3 covers 15 residues. V lost 1 base and J 6 bases, leaving 16 bases between the germline ends. The germline V gene encodes CDR1 SGHNT and CDR2 YYREEE (reference sequence). CDR3 bases: TGTGCCAGCAGCTTGAACATATCCCGGTATCATGGCTACACCTTC. This translates into CASSLNISRYHGYTF.

There are many counts of this clone. This chain links TRBV20-1 with TRBJ1-6; TRBD1 matches 7 bases. CDR3 length: 14 amino acids. CDR1 and CDR2 (germline): DFQATT, SNEGSKA (reference sequence). The V segment lost 5 bases and the J segment 8 bases; nucleotides outside the gene matches: 9. The CDR3 reads CSAEGQRGDSPLHF. CDR3 bases: TGCAGTGCTGAGGGACAGAGGGGGGATTCACCCCTCCACTTT.

Comment on this clone: A much larger clone differs from this one at a single base, so this may be a read error. The chain has TRBV11-2 and TRBJ1-5; D gene unclear. This CDR3 is built from 17 residues. Germline V gene lookup returns CDR1 SGHAT and CDR2 FQNNGV. CDR3 sequence reads: CASILINGIRGNQPQHF. The DNA of the CDR3 is TGTGCCAGCATCTTAATCAATGGGATTAGGGGCAATCAGCCCCAGCATTTT.

This clone was seen many times. Germline is not matched at one junction end, which may reflect a read error. This chain uses TRBV20-1 with TRBJ2-1; TRBD2 agrees at 7 bases. The germline V gene has CDR1 DFQATT and CDR2 SNEGSKA (reference sequence). The CDR3 spans 12 residues. The CDR3 sequence is CSARDQRASGFF. CDR3 nucleotide sequence: TGCAGTGCTAGAGATCAACGGGCTAGCGGTTTTTTC.

Remarks on this clone: This sequence may be a read error, since a much larger clone differs from it by one base. The chain is built from TRBV5-1 and TRBJ2-1; TRBD1 is a possible D gene (5 bases). V dropped 5 bases and J dropped 4 bases, with 19 bases sitting between them. The CDR3 length is 16 residues. The germline V gene has CDR1 SGHRS and CDR2 YFSETQ. The CDR3 DNA is TGCGCCAGCAGGTTGAGGACACCGCAGTCTTACAATGAGCAGTTCTTC. Its protein product is CASRLRTPQSYNEQFF.

A remark on this clone: It may be a read error: a sequence one base away is much more abundant. The rearrangement uses TRBV19 and TRBJ2-1; D is perhaps TRBD1 (5 bases). V was shortened by 6 bases and J by 0 bases, with 9 bases between the two germline ends. This CDR3 has 14 residues. The germline V gene has CDR1 LNHDA and CDR2 SQIVND (reference sequence). Here the CDR3 reads CASSPQGSYNEQFF. The CDR3 DNA is TGTGCCAGTAGCCCGCAGGGCTCCTACAATGAGCAGTTCTTC.

This clone was recorded at least ten times. The chain is built from TRBV12-5 and TRBJ1-5; 9 nucleotides line up with TRBD1. J gave up 6 bases and V 0 bases, and 3 bases lay outside the gene matches. The CDR3 covers 15 residues. CDR1 is LGHNT and CDR2 is FRNRAP in the germline V gene. The CDR3 coding sequence is TGTGCTAGTGGTTTGGTAGGGACAGGGAGTCAGCCCCAGCATTTT. Protein sequence: CASGLVGTGSQPQHF. Full variable domain (rest looked up from reference TRBV12-5 and TRBJ1-5): DARVTQTPRHKVTEMGQEVTMRCQPILGHNTVFWYRQTMMQGLELLAYFRNRAPLDDSGMPKDRFSAEMPDATLATLKIQPSEPRDSAVYFCASGLVGTGSQPQHFGDGTRLSIL.

On this clone itself: A much larger clone lies a single base off, so this may be a read error. The chain combines TRBV14 with TRBJ2-3, with D unclear. Trimming left V 8 bases short and J 4 bases short, with 7 bases between. CDR3 length: 11 amino acids. Per germline, CDR1 SGHDN and CDR2 FVKESK. The CDR3 DNA follows: TGTGCCAGCGCGTTAGCAGATACGCAGTATTTT. Translated: CASALADTQYF.

As concerns this clone: A much larger clone is a single base away; this may be a read error. The sample holds other DNA sequences that translate to the same CDR3. CDR3: CASSQDVGFNEQFF. For the CDR3, the DNA is TGTGCCAGCAGCCAAGATGTAGGTTTCAATGAGCAGTTCTTC. The chain uses TRBV3-1 and TRBJ2-1; D ambiguous. Trimming took off 0 bases at V and 6 bases at J, with 9 bases between the two ends. The CDR3 runs to 14 residues. Per germline, CDR1 LGHDT and CDR2 YNNKEL (reference sequence).

The rearrangement links TRBV4-1 to TRBJ2-7, with D hard to call. Trimming shortened V by 4 bases and J by 3 bases, and 25 bases separated the two germline ends. Germline V gene sequence: CDR1 MGHRA, CDR2 YSYEKL. The CDR3 totals 18 residues. CDR3 residues: CASSPHLTAPYKFYEQYF. CDR3 nucleotides: TGCGCCAGCAGCCCACACTTGACTGCACCCTACAAATTCTACGAGCAGTACTTC.

This clone is categorized as medium-sized. An end of the junction differs from the germline gene, which may be a read error. Here the CDR3 reads CASSQDHGLAGPRHF. The CDR3 coding sequence is TGCGCCAGCAGCCAAGATCACGGACTAGCGGGCCCACGACATTTT. The V gene is TRBV4-1, the J gene TRBJ2-3; TRBD2 aligns across 11 bases. Germline V gene sequence: CDR1 MGHRA, CDR2 YSYEKL. This CDR3 is built from 15 residues.

This clone was detected a few times. The rearrangement links TRBV4-2 to TRBJ2-1, with 8 bases aligning to TRBD2. CDR3 length: 18 amino acids. J was trimmed by 5 bases and V by 1 base; bases with no gene match: 13. The germline V gene encodes CDR1 LGHNA and CDR2 YNFKEQ. The CDR3 loop is CASSQVGSGGRSHNEQFF. Written as DNA, the CDR3 is TGTGCCAGCAGCCAAGTGGGGTCGGGCGGGAGGTCACACAATGAGCAGTTCTTC.

This clone has at least ten counts. The same CDR3 is also encoded by other DNA sequences in this sample. V is TRBV2 and J is TRBJ2-5, with 8 bases aligning to TRBD2. CDR3 length: 16 residues. CDR1 and CDR2 from the germline V gene are SNHLY and FYNNEI. The junction had 9 bases not matched to a gene; V was cut back by 1 base and J by 5 bases. The CDR3 region has the DNA TGTGCCAGCAGTGAAGATGTGGCGGGAGGTTATGAGACCCAGTACTTC. It is translated as CASSEDVAGGYETQYF.